The rows below give T cell receptor beta chains drawn from one sample of a study of blood T cell repertoires in COVID-19. The repertoire was sequenced with immunoSEQ multiplex PCR; TCRdb's copy has only in-frame clones and lacks some. The sample lists approximately 280,000 clones; roughly 90% were seen once. Sequencing was done on a sample of PBMCs or T cells enriched from blood (not recorded which). The origin of the receptors is a woman between 18 and 29 years old with acute COVID-19. Each CDR3 is given with its conserved first and last residue. The order of the fields is D gene, V gene, clone size, J gene, CDR3 DNA, CDR3 protein. The D gene is left open where the match is weak. Clone size is not always given. Where it is, it says once, few, many or a class for expanded clones.

>TRBD1|TRBV10-3|NA|TRBJ1-1
TGTGCCATCAGTGTGGGACAGACGGGGAATGAAGCTTTCTTT
CAISVGQTGNEAFF
>TRBD1|TRBV18|NA|TRBJ1-1
TGTGCCAGCTCACCAACAGACAGGGGTCGCACTGAAGCTTTCTTT
CASSPTDRGRTEAFF
>TRBD1|TRBV28|NA|TRBJ2-1
TGTGCCAGCAGCCGTGACAGGGGCAATGAGCAGTTCTTC
CASSRDRGNEQFF
>NA|TRBV29-1|once|TRBJ2-5
TGCAGCGTTAAAGGGGGGATCGGGACAGATCAAGAGACCCAGTACTTC
CSVKGGIGTDQETQYF
>TRBD1|TRBV7-9|NA|TRBJ2-2
TGTGCCAGCAGCTCCCGGGACAGGGGATCAACCGGGGAGCTGTTTTTT
CASSSRDRGSTGELFF
>NA|TRBV14|NA|TRBJ2-7
TGTGCCAGCAGCCAAGGTTTAGGACGGGGAACCTACGAGCAGTACTTC
CASSQGLGRGTYEQYF
>TRBD2|TRBV29-1|NA|TRBJ2-1
TGCAGCCCCGACCGGACTAGCGGGAGATACAATGAGCAGTTCTTC
CSPDRTSGRYNEQFF
>NA|TRBV6-4|NA|TRBJ2-2
TGTGCCAGCAGTGGCACGGGGCACCCAGGGGCCGGGGAGCTGTTTTTT
CASSGTGHPGAGELFF
>NA|TRBV27|NA|TRBJ2-3
TGTGCCAGCAGTCCAGACAGGAGAGACACAGATACGCAGTATTTT
CASSPDRRDTDTQYF
>TRBD1|TRBV5-1|few|TRBJ2-2
TGCGCCAGCAGCTCATACGGGACAGGGTTCACCGGGGAGCTGTTTTTT
CASSSYGTGFTGELFF
>TRBD1|TRBV10-3|NA|TRBJ1-5
TGTGCCATCAGTGACTGGGACAGTGGGCGGGAGCCCCAGCATTTT
CAISDWDSGREPQHF
>NA|TRBV28|NA|TRBJ1-2
TGTGCCAGCAGTTCTGTGACAGCTAACTATGGCTACACCTTC
CASSSVTANYGYTF
>NA|TRBV21-1|NA|TRBJ2-1
TGTGCCAGCAGCAAAGGGGGACTAGCGGGAGACAATGAGCAGTTCTTC
CASSKGGLAGDNEQFF
>TRBD2|TRBV19|NA|TRBJ2-3
TGTGCCACCGCACAGGGGTGGTGGCGGCGGCTAGCGGGAGGTACTAGCACAGATACGCAGTATTTT
CATAQGWWRRLAGGTSTDTQYF
>TRBD1|TRBV19|NA|TRBJ2-1
TGTGCCAGTAGTCCCGAGACAGGGTATGACAATGAGCAGTTCTTC
CASSPETGYDNEQFF
>NA|TRBV4-2|NA|TRBJ1-2
TGTGCCAGCAGCCAAGATCAGGTGGTCCGCTATGGCTACACCTTC
CASSQDQVVRYGYTF
>NA|TRBV7-2|NA|TRBJ1-3
TGTGCCAGCAGCTTAGGAGGAGGGTCTGGAAACACCATATATTTT
CASSLGGGSGNTIYF
>TRBD2|TRBV11-2|NA|TRBJ2-2
TGTGCCAGCAGCCCCCCCGGGACTAGCGGGAACGGGGAGCTGTTTTTT
CASSPPGTSGNGELFF
>NA|TRBV20-1|NA|TRBJ2-7
TGCAGTGCACGGACACTATACGAGCAGTACTTC
CSARTLYEQYF
>TRBD1|TRBV19|few|TRBJ1-4
TGTGCCAGCAACTTCGACAGGGGAAATGAAAAACTGTTTTTT
CASNFDRGNEKLFF
>NA|TRBV11-3|NA|TRBJ1-1
TGTGCCAGCAGTCCAGGTGGGGCAGGCGATAGTACTGAAGCTTTCTTT
CASSPGGAGDSTEAFF
>TRBD1|TRBV7-9|NA|TRBJ2-1
TGTGCCAGCAGCAACACAGGGGCCGGGGTTTTTTACAATGAGCAGTTCTTC
CASSNTGAGVFYNEQFF
>NA|TRBV28|NA|TRBJ1-5
TGTGCCAGCACTTTAAAGACGGAGTATAGCAATCAGCCCCAGCATTTT
CASTLKTEYSNQPQHF
>TRBD2|TRBV2|NA|TRBJ2-7
TGTGCCAGCAGCCGGGGGGGACCGGGGTACGAGCAGTACTTC
CASSRGGPGYEQYF
>NA|TRBV5-6|NA|TRBJ2-7
TGTGCCAGCAGCTGGGGGACTGCCTACGAGCAGTACTTC
CASSWGTAYEQYF
>NA|TRBV19|NA|TRBJ2-4
TGTGCCAGTAGTATCAGGGGAGACAAAAACATTCAGTACTTC
CASSIRGDKNIQYF
>NA|TRBV6-6|NA|TRBJ1-1
TGTGCCAGCAGTCGGGGCATGAACACTGAAGCTTTCTTT
CASSRGMNTEAFF
>TRBD2|TRBV6-6|NA|TRBJ2-3
TGTGCCAGCAGAGCCGGGACTAGCGGGAGTGCGCAGTATTTT
CASRAGTSGSAQYF
>TRBD2|TRBV6-5|NA|TRBJ2-3
TGTGCCAGCAGTTCGCGATTTAGCGGGACCGGCGGTACGCAGTATTTT
CASSSRFSGTGGTQYF